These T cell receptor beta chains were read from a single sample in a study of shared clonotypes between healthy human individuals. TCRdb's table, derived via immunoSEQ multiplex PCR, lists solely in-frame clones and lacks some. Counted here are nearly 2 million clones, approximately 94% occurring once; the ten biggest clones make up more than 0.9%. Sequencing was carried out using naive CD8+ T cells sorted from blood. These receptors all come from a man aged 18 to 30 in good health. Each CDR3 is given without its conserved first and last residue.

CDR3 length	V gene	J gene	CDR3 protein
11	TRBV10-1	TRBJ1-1	ASSESGDTEAF
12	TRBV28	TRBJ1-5	ASSLTGGDQPQH
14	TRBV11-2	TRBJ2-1	ASSSQAGGTYNEQF
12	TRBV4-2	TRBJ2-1	ASSQGGIYNEQF
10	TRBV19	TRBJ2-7	ASSMFGYEQY
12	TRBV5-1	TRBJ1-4	ASSLSAGNEKLF
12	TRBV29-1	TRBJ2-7	SVGGGGSSYEQY
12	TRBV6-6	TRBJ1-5	ASLDPASNQPQH
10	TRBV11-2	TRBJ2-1	ASSLENNEQF
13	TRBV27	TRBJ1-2	ASSPHGDSSYGYT
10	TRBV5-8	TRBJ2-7	ASSLVAYEQY
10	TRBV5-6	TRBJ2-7	ASSLGGKPQI
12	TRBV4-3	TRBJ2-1	ASSQGEPYNEQF
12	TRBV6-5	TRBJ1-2	ASSYEEDGYGYT
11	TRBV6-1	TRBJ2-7	ASSEDPGHEQY
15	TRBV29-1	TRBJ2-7	SVDIRGGTAFSYEQY
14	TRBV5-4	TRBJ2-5	ASSLKEERNQETQY
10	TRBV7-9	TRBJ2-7	ASSPYPPGQY
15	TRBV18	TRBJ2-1	ASSLWGTSGNYNEQF
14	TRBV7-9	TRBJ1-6	ASSLAVTAFPHPLH
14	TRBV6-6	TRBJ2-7	ASSYPASGATYEQY
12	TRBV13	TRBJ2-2	ASSFSPLTGELF
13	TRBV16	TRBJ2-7	ASSQSAGGGYEQY
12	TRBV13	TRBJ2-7	ASSEGQARGEQY
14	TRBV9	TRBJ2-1	ASSPADRASYNEQF
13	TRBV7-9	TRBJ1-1	ASSPRWGAGTEAF
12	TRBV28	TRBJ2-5	ASSLMGERETQY
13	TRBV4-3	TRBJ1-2	ASSRDTDESQGYT
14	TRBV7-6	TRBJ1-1	ASSFYPREGEAEAF
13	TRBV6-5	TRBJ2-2	ASSDLPAVRLELF
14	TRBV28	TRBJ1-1	ASSLNLDRVVTEAF
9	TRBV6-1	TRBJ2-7	ASSEEYEQY
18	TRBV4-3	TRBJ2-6	ASSQEPYGTGGTGANVLT
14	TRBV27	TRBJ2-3	ASSLFGGGLTDTQY
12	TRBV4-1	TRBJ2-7	ASSQVRGSYEQY
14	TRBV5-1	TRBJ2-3	ASSESSGGSTDTQY
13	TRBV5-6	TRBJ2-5	ASSYTGEGLETQY
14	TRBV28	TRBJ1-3	ASNNLREGEGNTIY
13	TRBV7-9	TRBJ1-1	ASSLGLGLNTEAF
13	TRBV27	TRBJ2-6	ASSLTGPGANVLT
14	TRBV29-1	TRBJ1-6	SVPGVPSSYNSPLH
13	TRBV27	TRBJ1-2	ASSQFSAGDYGYT
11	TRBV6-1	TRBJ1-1	ASSLDLETEAF
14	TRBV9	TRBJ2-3	ASSAAPGAYADTQY
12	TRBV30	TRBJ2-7	AWSAPGKPYEQY
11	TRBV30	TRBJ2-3	AWSVGSTDTQY
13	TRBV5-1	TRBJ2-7	ASSFSGGASYEQY
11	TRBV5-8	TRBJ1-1	ASSLAQTTEAF
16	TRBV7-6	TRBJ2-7	ASSPVAPGTSGRYEQY
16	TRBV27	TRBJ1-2	ASSFTGTGDPSTYGYT
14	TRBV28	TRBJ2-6	ASSLSGEGGANVLT
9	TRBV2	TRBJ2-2	ASSETGELF
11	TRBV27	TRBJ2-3	ASSFYSTDTQY
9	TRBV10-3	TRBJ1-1	AISEGVDAF
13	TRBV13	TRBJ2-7	ASSPHGEASYEQY
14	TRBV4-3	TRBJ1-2	ASSQGFTGINYGYT
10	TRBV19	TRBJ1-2	ASSVGQDGYT
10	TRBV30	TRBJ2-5	AWHIYGETQY
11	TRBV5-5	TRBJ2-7	ASSRDSLYEQY
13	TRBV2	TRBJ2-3	ASSEGRWGTDTQY